The 5 T cell receptor beta chains below were found in one sample sequenced in a study of graft-versus-host responses after intestinal transplantation. Assay: immunoSEQ multiplex PCR; the TCRdb copy retains only in-frame clones and omits some. The table includes over 75,000 clones, 86% detected once. Sequenced material: PBMCs, taken 255 days after intestinal transplant. Receptors originate from a human patient who received an intestinal transplant, so some T cells may come from the graft donor.

This clone qualifies as medium-sized. This chain uses TRBV5-1 with TRBJ1-1; 8 positions match TRBD1. The junction had 1 base not matched to a gene; V was cut back by 1 base and J by 2 bases. The germline V gene encodes CDR1 SGHRS and CDR2 YFSETQ. The CDR3 extends over 14 amino acids. CDR3 protein: CASSLSGGNTEAFF. Written as DNA, the CDR3 is TGCGCCAGCAGCTTGTCAGGGGGCAACACTGAAGCTTTCTTT.

This clone was seen only a few times. This sequence joins TRBV19 and TRBJ2-1; 7 bases fit TRBD2. Germline V gene lookup returns CDR1 LNHDA and CDR2 SQIVND (reference sequence). The CDR3 is 16 amino acids. V shed 8 bases and J 4 bases; nucleotides not matched to a gene: 14. CDR3 loop: CASALMGGTLYNEQFF. CDR3 DNA sequence: TGTGCCAGTGCCCTCATGGGGGGGACGCTATACAATGAGCAGTTCTTC.

The chain employs TRBV9 and TRBJ1-6, with a tentative D call TRBD1 (5 bases). Trimming took off 0 bases at V and 7 bases at J, with 20 bases between the two ends. CDR1 and CDR2 from the germline V gene are SGDLS and YYNGEE. This CDR3 comprises 18 residues. In DNA form, the CDR3 reads TGTGCCAGCAGCGTAGCTCCCATACTTGACAGCTGGAATTCACCCCTCCACTTT. It is translated as CASSVAPILDSWNSPLHF. Variable domain in full (rest from reference TRBV9 and TRBJ1-6): DSGVTQTPKHLITATGQRVTLRCSPRSGDLSVYWYQQSLDQGLQFLIQYYNGEERAKGNILERFSAQQFPDLHSELNLSSLELGDSALYFCASSVAPILDSWNSPLHFGNGTRLTVT.

The chain uses TRBV27 and TRBJ1-4; no reliable D call. Germline V lookup: CDR1 MNHEY, CDR2 SMNVEV (reference sequence). The length of the CDR3 is 15 residues. V was shortened by 3 bases and J by 3 bases, with 11 bases between the two germline ends. This CDR3 is CASSFSNSPNEKLFF. The CDR3, as DNA: TGTGCCAGCAGTTTTTCGAACAGTCCTAATGAAAAACTGTTTTTT.

About this clone: This sample includes further DNA sequences coding for the same CDR3. The chain joins TRBV7-2 to TRBJ1-5; possible D gene TRBD1, 5 bases. The V and J ends lost 1 base and 2 bases respectively, with 6 bases between them. Germline V gene sequence: CDR1 SGHTA, CDR2 FQGNSA. The length of the CDR3 is 14 residues. In nucleotides, the CDR3 is TGTGCCAGCAGCTTAGGGGGGGGCAATCAGCCCCAGCATTTT. Protein: CASSLGGGNQPQHF.